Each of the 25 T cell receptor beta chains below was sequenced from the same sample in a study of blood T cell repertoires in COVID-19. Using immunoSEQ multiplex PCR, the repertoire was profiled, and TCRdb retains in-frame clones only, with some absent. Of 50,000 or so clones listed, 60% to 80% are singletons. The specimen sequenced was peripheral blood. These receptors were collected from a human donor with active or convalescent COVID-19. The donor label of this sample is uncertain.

The CDR3 coding sequence is TGTGCCAGCAGCTTGCGACAGGGGACCACAGATACGCAGTATTTT. Residues: CASSLRQGTTDTQYF. The chain couples TRBV5-5 to TRBJ2-3; 8 nucleotides agree with TRBD1. The CDR3 sequence is 15 residues long. Germline trimming cut 1 base from V and 2 bases from J; bases unmatched to any gene: 3. Germline V gives CDR1 SGHKS, CDR2 YYEKEE (reference sequence). Drawing the rest from reference TRBV5-5 and TRBJ2-3, the complete variable domain is DAGVTQSPTHLIKTRGQQVTLRCSPISGHKSVSWYQQVLGQGPQFIFQYYEKEERGRGNFPDRFSARQFPNYSSELNVNALLLGDSALYLCASSLRQGTTDTQYFGPGTRLTVL.

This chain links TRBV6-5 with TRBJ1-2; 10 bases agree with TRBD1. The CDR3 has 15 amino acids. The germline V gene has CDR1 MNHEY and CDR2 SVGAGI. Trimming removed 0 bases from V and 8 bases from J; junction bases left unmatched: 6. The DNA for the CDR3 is TGTGCCAGCAGTTACTCCCGGGACAGGGGCACCGGCTACACCTTC. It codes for CASSYSRDRGTGYTF.

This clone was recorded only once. CDR3 loop: CASSPGQGIASEQFF. The CDR3 nucleotides read TGCGCCAGCAGCCCCGGACAGGGAATAGCGAGTGAGCAGTTCTTC. The J gene is TRBJ2-1, the V gene TRBV5-1; 8 bases match TRBD1. Germline V lookup: CDR1 SGHRS, CDR2 YFSETQ. The CDR3 is 15 residues long. J gave up 9 bases and V 4 bases, and 12 bases lay outside the gene matches.

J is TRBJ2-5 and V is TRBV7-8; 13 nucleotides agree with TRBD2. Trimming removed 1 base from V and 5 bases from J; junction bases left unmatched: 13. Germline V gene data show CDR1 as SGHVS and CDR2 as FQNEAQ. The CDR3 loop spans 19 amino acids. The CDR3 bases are TGTGCCAGCAGCTTAGAGTGGTCTCGGACTAGCGGGAGTGTGGAGACCCAGTACTTC. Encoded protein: CASSLEWSRTSGSVETQYF.

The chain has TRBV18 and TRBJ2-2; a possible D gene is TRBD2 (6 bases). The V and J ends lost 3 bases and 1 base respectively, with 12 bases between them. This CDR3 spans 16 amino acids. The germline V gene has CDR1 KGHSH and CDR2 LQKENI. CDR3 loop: CASSPRTGGNTGELFF. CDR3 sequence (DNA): TGTGCCAGCTCACCTCGGACCGGGGGGAACACCGGGGAGCTGTTTTTT.

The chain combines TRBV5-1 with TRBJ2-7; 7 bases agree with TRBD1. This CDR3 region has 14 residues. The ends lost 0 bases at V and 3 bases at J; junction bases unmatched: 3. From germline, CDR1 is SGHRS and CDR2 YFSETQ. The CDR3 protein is CASSLGDSYYEQYF. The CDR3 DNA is TGCGCCAGCAGCTTGGGGGACAGCTACTACGAGCAGTACTTC.

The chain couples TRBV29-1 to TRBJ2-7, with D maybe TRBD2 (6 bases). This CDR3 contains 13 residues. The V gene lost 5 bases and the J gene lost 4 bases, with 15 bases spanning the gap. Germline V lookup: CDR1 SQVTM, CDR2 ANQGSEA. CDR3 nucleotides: TGCAGCGTTAAGGGAGGCCGTTCTTACGAGCAGTACTTC. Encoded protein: CSVKGGRSYEQYF.

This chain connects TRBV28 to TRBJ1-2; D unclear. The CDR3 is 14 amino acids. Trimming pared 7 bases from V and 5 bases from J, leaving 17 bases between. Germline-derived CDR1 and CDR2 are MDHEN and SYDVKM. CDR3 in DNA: TGTGCCAGCACCCAACACGAGCCGGGATATGGCTACACCTTC. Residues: CASTQHEPGYGYTF.

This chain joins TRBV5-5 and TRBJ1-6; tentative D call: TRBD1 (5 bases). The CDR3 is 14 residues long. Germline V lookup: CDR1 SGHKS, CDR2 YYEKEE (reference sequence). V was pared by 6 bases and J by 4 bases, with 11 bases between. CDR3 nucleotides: TGTGCCAGCACTTACAGGTCATATAATTCACCCCTCCACTTT. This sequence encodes CASTYRSYNSPLHF.

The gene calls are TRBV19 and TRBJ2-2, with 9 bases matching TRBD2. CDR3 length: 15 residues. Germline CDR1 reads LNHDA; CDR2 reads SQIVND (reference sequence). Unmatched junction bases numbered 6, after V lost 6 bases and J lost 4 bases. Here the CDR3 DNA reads TGTGCCAGTAGAAGGCTAGCGGGATCCACCGGGGAGCTGTTTTTT. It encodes CASRRLAGSTGELFF.

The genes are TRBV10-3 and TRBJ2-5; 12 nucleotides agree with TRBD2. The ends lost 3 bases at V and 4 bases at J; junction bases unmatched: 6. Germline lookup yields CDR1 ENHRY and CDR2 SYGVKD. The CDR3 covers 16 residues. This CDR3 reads CAISDPTSGSGETQYF. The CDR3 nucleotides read TGTGCCATCAGTGACCCGACTAGCGGGAGCGGAGAGACCCAGTACTTC.

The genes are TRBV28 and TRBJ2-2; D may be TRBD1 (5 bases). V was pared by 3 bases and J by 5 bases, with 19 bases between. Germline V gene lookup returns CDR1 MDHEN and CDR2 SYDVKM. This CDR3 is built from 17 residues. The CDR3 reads CASSLLQWGSPTGELFF. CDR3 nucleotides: TGTGCCAGCAGTTTGTTACAGTGGGGCTCACCTACCGGGGAGCTGTTTTTT. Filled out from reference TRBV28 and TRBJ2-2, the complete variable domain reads DVKVTQSSRYLVKRTGEKVFLECVQDMDHENMFWYRQDPGLGLRLIYFSYDVKMKEKGDIPEGYSVSREKKERFSLILESASTNQTSMYLCASSLLQWGSPTGELFFGEGSRLTVL.

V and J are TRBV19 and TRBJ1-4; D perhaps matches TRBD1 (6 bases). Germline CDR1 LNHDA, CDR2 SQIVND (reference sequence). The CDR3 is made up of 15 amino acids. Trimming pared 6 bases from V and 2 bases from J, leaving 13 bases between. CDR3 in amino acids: CASRHTGSTNEKLFF. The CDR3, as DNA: TGTGCCAGTAGACACACAGGGAGCACTAATGAAAAACTGTTTTTT.

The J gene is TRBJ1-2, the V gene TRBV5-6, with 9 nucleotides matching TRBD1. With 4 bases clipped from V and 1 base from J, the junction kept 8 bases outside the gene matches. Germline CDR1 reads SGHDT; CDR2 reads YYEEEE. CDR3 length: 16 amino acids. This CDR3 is CASSPRDRVYNYGYTF. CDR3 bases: TGTGCCAGCAGCCCCCGGGACAGGGTTTATAACTATGGCTACACCTTC.

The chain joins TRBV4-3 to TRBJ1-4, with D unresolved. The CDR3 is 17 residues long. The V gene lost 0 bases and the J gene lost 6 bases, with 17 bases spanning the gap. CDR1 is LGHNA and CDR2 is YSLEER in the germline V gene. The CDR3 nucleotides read TGCGCCAGCAGCCAAGACGGAAGTCAGGTGTGGGATGAAAAACTGTTTTTT. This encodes CASSQDGSQVWDEKLFF.

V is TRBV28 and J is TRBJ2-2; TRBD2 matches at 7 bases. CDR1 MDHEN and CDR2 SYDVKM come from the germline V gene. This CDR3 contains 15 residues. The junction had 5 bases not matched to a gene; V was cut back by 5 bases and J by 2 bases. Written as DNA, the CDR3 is TGTGCCAGCAGTCTGAGCGGGATTAACACCGGGGAGCTGTTTTTT. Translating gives CASSLSGINTGELFF.

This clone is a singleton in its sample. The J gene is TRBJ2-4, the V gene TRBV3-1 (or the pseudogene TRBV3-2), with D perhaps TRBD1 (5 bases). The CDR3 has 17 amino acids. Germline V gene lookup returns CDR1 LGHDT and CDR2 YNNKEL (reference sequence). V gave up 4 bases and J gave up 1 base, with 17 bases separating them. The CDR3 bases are TGTGCCAGCAGCCCCCCGACCAGGGTAAACGCCAAAAACATTCAGTACTTC. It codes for CASSPPTRVNAKNIQYF.

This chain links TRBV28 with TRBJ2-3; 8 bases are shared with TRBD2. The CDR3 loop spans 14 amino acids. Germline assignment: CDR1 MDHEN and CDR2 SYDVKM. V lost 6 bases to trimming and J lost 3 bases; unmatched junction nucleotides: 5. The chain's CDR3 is CASSIAGNTDTQYF. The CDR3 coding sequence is TGTGCCAGCAGCATAGCGGGAAATACAGATACGCAGTATTTT.

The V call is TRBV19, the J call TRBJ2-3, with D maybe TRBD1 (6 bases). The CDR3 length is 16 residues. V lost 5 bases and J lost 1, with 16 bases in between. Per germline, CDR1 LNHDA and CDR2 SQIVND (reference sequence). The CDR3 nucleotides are TGTGCCAGTAGTCTCCTGGGGGCCCTGGGCACAGATACGCAGTATTTT. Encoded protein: CASSLLGALGTDTQYF.

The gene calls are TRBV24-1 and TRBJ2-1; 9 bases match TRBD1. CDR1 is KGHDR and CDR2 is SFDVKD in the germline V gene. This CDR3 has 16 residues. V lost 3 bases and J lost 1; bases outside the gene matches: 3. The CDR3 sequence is CATSDMGQGSYNEQFF. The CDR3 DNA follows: TGTGCCACCAGTGATATGGGACAGGGATCCTACAATGAGCAGTTCTTC.

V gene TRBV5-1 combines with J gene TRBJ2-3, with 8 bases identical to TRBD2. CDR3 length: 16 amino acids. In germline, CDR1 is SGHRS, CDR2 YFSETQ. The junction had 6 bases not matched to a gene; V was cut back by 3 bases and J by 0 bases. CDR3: CASSSTSGGSTDTQYF. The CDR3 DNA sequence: TGCGCCAGCAGCTCCACTAGCGGAGGAAGCACAGATACGCAGTATTTT.

The DNA for the CDR3 is TGTGCCATCAGTGAGGTACAGGGGATCGGGGAGCTGTTTTTT. It is translated as CAISEVQGIGELFF. The chain carries TRBV10-3 and TRBJ2-2; 7 nucleotides line up with TRBD1. This CDR3 is 14 amino acids long. Germline lookup yields CDR1 ENHRY and CDR2 SYGVKD. With V trimmed by 2 bases and J by 7 bases, 4 bases remained unmatched.

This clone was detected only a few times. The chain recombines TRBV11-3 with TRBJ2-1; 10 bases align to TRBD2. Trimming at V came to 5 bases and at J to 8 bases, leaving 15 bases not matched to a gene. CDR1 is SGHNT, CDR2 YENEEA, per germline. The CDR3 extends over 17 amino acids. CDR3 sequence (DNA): TGTGCCAGCAGCCAACCGGGACTAGCGTATGGGAGCGATGAGCAGTTCTTC. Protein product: CASSQPGLAYGSDEQFF.

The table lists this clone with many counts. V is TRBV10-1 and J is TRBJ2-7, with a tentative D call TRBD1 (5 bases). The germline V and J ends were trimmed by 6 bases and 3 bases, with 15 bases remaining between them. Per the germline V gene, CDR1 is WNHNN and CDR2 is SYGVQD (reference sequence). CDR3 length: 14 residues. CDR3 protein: CASRGPRPLYEQYF. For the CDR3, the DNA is TGCGCCAGCAGGGGGCCACGCCCCCTCTACGAGCAGTACTTC.

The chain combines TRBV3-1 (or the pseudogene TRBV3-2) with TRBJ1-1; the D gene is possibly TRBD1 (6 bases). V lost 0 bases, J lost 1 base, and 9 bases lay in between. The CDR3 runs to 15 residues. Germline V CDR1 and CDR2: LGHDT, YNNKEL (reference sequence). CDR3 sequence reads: CASSQEQGGNTEAFF. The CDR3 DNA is TGTGCCAGCAGCCAAGAACAGGGTGGGAACACTGAAGCTTTCTTT.